This T cell receptor beta chain was captured in a study of T cell responses to AZD1222 COVID-19 vaccine. Study-level results: Possibly, clonal diversity was underestimated; donors were largely white British and included more females. Variant regions that are unmutated are reportedly the target of nearly half of spike-specific TCRs. Only 5 or 6 AZD1222 recipients were seropositive at baseline. Receipt of two AZD1222 doses was followed by a rise in Spike-specific TCR breadth and depth.

Points on this clone: Its antigen is still unknown.

Sequencing was performed with immunoSEQ multiplex PCR; in TCRdb, only in-frame clones are kept and a portion is missing. Among approximately 200,000 clones, approximately 94% were seen once, and the ten largest hold approximately 1.5%. Trimming cost V 4 bases and J 0 bases, with 16 bases left between them. The CDR3 consists of 16 residues. Germline V gene sequence: CDR1 SGHNT, CDR2 YYREEE (reference sequence). The receptor was derived from an adult who received the MenACWY meningococcal vaccine as a control. The specimen comprised peripheral blood, sampled 28 days after the second dose of the MenACWY control vaccine. The chain links TRBV5-4 to TRBJ1-1; D may be TRBD1 (6 bases). CDR3 in amino acids: CASSPRGGLMNTEAFF. In DNA, the CDR3 is TGTGCCAGCAGCCCCCGGGGGGGCCTAATGAACACTGAAGCTTTCTTT.